The 3 T cell receptor beta chains in this list originate from one sample, sequenced in a study of blood T cell repertoires in COVID-19. Assay: immunoSEQ multiplex PCR; the TCRdb copy retains only in-frame clones and omits some. The sample holds 100,000 to 150,000 clones; around 82% are singletons and the top ten take approximately 18%. Sequenced sample: peripheral blood. These receptors were taken from a man aged 25-45 years with COVID-19, enrolled during active disease.

J is TRBJ2-5 and V is TRBV3-1 (or the pseudogene TRBV3-2), with D perhaps matching TRBD2 (6 bases). This CDR3 comprises 18 residues. The V gene's germline CDR1 is LGHDT and CDR2 YNNKEL (reference sequence). Trimming left V 2 bases short and J 5 bases short, with 24 bases between. CDR3 loop: CASSQTDSGDPGGETQYF. The CDR3 DNA reads TGTGCCAGCAGCCAAACCGATTCCGGGGACCCAGGAGGGGAGACCCAGTACTTC.

This chain joins TRBV27 and TRBJ1-1; no reliable D call. CDR1 is MNHEY, CDR2 SMNVEV, per germline (reference sequence). V was trimmed by 3 bases and J by 5 bases, leaving 7 bases between them. The CDR3 has 12 amino acids. CDR3: CASSFDGTEAFF. CDR3 nucleotide sequence: TGTGCCAGCAGTTTCGACGGGACTGAAGCTTTCTTT.

The chain combines TRBV10-1 with TRBJ1-3, with 7 nucleotides matching TRBD1. The CDR3 totals 20 residues. V shed 3 bases and J 0 bases; nucleotides not matched to a gene: 17. Per the germline V gene, CDR1 is WNHNN and CDR2 is SYGVQD (reference sequence). The CDR3, as DNA: TGCGCCAGCAGTGATGGATTCCCGGGACAGTCACAAACCTCTGGAAACACCATATATTTT. Residues: CASSDGFPGQSQTSGNTIYF.